This T cell receptor (beta chain) was recovered during a study of Graves' ophthalmopathy and Graves' hyperthyroidism. No donor had other autoimmune disease, uncontrolled infection, pregnancy or lactation. Amplified TCR beta CDR3 regions were obtained using RNA transcripts as template. A first-round RT-PCR used HTBI primers, followed by a second-round multiplex PCR. MiXCR was run by TCRdb on the multiplex PCR reads, yielding one entry per CDR3 protein. The sample includes approximately 640,000 distinct CDR3 sequences, roughly two fifths seen only once; the top ten take more than 2.5%. Germline V lookup: CDR1 DFQATT, CDR2 SNEGSKA (reference sequence). The CDR3 is 16 residues long. The ends lost 6 bases at V and 2 bases at J; junction bases unmatched: 11.

The chain couples TRBV20-1 to TRBJ2-5, with 11 bases identical to TRBD1. The origin of this receptor is an adult man with Graves' ophthalmopathy. Specimen: peripheral blood. The CDR3 spells CSASKPGQGGQETQYF. The CDR3, as DNA: TGCAGTGCCTCGAAACCGGGACAGGGGGGACAAGAGACCCAGTACTTC.